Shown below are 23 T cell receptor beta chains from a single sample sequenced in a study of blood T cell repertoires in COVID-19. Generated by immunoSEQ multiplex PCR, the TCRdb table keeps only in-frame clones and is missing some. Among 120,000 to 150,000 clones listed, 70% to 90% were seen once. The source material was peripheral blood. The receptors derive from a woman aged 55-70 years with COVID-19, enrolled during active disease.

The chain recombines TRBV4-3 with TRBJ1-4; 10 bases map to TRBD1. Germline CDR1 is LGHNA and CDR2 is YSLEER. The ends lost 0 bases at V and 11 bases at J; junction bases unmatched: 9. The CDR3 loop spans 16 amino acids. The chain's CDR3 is CASSQERGDRGRKLFF. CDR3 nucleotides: TGCGCCAGCAGCCAAGAGAGGGGGGACAGGGGCAGGAAACTGTTTTTT.

This CDR3 is CASSDGRGGANVLTF. Here the CDR3 DNA reads TGTGCCAGCAGTGACGGCAGGGGTGGGGCCAACGTCCTGACTTTC. The chain uses TRBV6-4 and TRBJ2-6, with D tentatively TRBD1 (6 bases). The CDR3 is 15 amino acids. CDR1 is MRHNA and CDR2 is SNTAGT in the germline V gene. Trimming left V 2 bases short and J 3 bases short, with 8 bases between.

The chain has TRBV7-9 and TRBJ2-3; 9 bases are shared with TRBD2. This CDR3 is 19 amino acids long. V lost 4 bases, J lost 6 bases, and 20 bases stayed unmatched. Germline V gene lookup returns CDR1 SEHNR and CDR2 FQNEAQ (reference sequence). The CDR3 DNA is TGTGCCAGCAGCTCCCCCGGGAGGGCTAGCGGGGTCGGCGGCGATACGCAGTATTTT. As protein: CASSSPGRASGVGGDTQYF.

The CDR3 DNA is TGTGCCAGCAGCCCCCAGGACAGGGGGTACGAGCAGTACTTC. It translates to CASSPQDRGYEQYF. The rearrangement joins TRBV9 to TRBJ2-7; 10 nucleotides match TRBD1. Per germline, CDR1 SGDLS and CDR2 YYNGEE. The V segment lost 4 bases and the J segment 4 bases; nucleotides outside the gene matches: 5. The CDR3 spans 14 residues.

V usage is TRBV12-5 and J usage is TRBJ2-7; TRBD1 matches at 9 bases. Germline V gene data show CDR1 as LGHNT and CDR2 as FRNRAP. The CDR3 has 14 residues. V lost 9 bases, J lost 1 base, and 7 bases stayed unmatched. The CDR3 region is CARGTDRGSYEQYF. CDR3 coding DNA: TGTGCTAGGGGCACCGACAGGGGGTCCTACGAGCAGTACTTC.

CDR3 bases: TGTGCCAGCAGCTCGACTAGCGCTGTGACCGGGGAGCTGTTTTTT. Residues: CASSSTSAVTGELFF. V and J are TRBV11-2 and TRBJ2-2; the match to TRBD2 covers 8 bases. V gave up 4 bases and J gave up 5 bases; unmatched junction bases: 6. Per germline, CDR1 SGHAT and CDR2 FQNNGV. The CDR3 consists of 15 residues.

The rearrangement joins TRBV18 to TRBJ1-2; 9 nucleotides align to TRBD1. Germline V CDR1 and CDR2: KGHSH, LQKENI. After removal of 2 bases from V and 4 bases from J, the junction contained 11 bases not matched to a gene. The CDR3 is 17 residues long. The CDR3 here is CASSPAGSTGGTYGYTF. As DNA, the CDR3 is TGTGCCAGCTCACCAGCGGGTTCTACAGGGGGCACCTATGGCTACACCTTC.

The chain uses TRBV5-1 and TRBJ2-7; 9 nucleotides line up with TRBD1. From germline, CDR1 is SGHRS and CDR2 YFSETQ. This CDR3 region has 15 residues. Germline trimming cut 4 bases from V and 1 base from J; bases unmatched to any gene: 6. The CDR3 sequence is CASSPPGQGSYEQYF. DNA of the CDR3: TGCGCCAGCAGCCCCCCGGGACAGGGTTCCTACGAGCAGTACTTC.

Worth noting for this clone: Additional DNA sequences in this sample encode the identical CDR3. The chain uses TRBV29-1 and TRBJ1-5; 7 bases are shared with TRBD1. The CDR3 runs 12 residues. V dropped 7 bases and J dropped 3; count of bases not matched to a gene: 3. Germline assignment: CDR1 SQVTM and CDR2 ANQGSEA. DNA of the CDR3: TGCAGCGCCACAGGGGACAATCAGCCCCAGCATTTT. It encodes CSATGDNQPQHF.

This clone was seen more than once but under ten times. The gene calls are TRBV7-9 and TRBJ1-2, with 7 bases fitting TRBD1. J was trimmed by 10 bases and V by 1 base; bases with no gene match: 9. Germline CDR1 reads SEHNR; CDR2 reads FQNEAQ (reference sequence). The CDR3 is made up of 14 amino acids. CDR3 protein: CASSLGGQGVVYTF. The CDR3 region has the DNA TGTGCCAGCAGCTTAGGCGGCCAGGGGGTGGTCTACACCTTC.

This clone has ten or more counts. In DNA form, the CDR3 reads TGCACCAGCAGTTGGGGGGGGGCGAATCTCGCTGAAGCTTTCTTT. It encodes CTSSWGGANLAEAFF. The gene calls are TRBV1 and TRBJ1-1. TRBV1 is termed a pseudogene. The CDR3 has 15 residues.

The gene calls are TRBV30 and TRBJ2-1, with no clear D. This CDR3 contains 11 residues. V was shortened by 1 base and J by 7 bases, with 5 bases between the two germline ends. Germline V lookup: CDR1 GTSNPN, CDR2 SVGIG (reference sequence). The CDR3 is CAWSDRNEQFF. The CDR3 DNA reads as TGTGCCTGGAGTGATAGAAATGAGCAGTTCTTC.

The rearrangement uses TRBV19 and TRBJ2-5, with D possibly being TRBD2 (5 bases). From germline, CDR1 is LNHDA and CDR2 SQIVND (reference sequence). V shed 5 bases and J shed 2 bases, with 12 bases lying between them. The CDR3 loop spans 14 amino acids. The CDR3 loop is CASSERRTQETQYF. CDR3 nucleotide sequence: TGTGCCAGTAGTGAGCGACGGACTCAAGAGACCCAGTACTTC. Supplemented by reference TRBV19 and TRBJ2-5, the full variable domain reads DGGITQSPKYLFRKEGQNVTLSCEQNLNHDAMYWYRQDPGQGLRLIYYSQIVNDFQKGDIAEGYSVSREKKESFPLTVTSAQKNPTAFYLCASSERRTQETQYFGPGTRLLVL.

In nucleotides, the CDR3 is TGTGCCAGCTCAAGACAGGGGACTGGCGAGCAGTACTTC. The encoded protein is CASSRQGTGEQYF. The chain is built from TRBV18 and TRBJ2-7, with 8 bases that match TRBD1. V gave up 5 bases and J gave up 6 bases; unmatched junction bases: 6. The CDR3 length is 13 residues. CDR1 and CDR2 from the germline V gene are KGHSH and LQKENI.

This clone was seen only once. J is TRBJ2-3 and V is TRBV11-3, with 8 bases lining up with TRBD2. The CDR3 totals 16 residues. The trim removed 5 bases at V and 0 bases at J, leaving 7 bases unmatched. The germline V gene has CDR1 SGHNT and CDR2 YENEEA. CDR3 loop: CASSRGTSRSTDTQYF. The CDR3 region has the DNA TGTGCCAGCAGCCGAGGGACTAGTCGAAGCACAGATACGCAGTATTTT.

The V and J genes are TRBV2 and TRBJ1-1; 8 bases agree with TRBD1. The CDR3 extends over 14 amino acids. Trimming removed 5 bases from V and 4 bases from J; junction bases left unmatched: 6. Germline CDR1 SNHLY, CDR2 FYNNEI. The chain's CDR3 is CASSTTGVSTEAFF. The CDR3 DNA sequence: TGTGCCAGCAGTACGACAGGGGTGAGCACTGAAGCTTTCTTT.

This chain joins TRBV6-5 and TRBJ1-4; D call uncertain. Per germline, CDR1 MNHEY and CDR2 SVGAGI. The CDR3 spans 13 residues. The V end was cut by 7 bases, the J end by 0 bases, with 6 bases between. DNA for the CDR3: TGTGCCAGCATGATAGCAACTAATGAAAAACTGTTTTTT. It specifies CASMIATNEKLFF.

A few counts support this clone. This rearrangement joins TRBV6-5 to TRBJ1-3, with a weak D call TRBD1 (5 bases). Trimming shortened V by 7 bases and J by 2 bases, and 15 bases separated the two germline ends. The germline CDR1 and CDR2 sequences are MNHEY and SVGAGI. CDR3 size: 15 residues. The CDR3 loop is CASTLNFRAGNTIYF. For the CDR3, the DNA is TGTGCCAGCACCCTCAATTTCAGGGCTGGAAACACCATATATTTT.

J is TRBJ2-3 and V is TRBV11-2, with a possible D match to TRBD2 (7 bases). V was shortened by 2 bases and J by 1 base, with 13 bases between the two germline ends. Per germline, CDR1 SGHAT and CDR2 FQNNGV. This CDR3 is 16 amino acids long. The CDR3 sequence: CASSLSGGQGTDTQYF. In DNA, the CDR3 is TGTGCCAGCAGCTTATCGGGGGGACAAGGCACAGATACGCAGTATTTT.

CDR3 bases: TGTGCCAGCAGCTTTGGACCGATCTGGGGGGGCCGACATGAAAAACTGTTTTTT. Translated: CASSFGPIWGGRHEKLFF. This chain uses TRBV7-6 with TRBJ1-4; D perhaps matches TRBD1 (6 bases). The V gene's germline CDR1 is SGHVS and CDR2 FNYEAQ. The germline V and J ends were trimmed by 3 bases and 6 bases, with 23 bases remaining between them. The CDR3 runs 18 residues.

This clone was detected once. CDR3 in amino acids: CASSLAAAEQGEAFF. CDR3 bases: TGTGCCAGCAGCTTAGCGGCGGCGGAACAGGGTGAAGCTTTCTTT. The V and J genes are TRBV7-2 and TRBJ1-1; tentative D call: TRBD1 (6 bases). CDR3 size: 15 residues. V was trimmed by 0 bases and J by 7 bases, leaving 15 bases between them. Per the germline V gene, CDR1 is SGHTA and CDR2 is FQGNSA.

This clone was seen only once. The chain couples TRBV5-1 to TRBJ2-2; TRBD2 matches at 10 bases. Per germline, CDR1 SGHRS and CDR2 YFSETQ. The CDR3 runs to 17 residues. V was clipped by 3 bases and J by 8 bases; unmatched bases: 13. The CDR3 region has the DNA TGCGCCAGCAGCTCGGGGGGACTAGCGAGTTTGCGAGGGGAGCTGTTTTTT. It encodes CASSSGGLASLRGELFF.

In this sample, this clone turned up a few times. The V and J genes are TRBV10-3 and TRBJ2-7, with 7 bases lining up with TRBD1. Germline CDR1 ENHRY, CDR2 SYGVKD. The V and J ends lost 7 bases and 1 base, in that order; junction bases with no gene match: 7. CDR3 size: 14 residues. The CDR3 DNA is TGTGCCATCACGGAGACAGGGAAATCCTACGAGCAGTACTTC. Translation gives CAITETGKSYEQYF.